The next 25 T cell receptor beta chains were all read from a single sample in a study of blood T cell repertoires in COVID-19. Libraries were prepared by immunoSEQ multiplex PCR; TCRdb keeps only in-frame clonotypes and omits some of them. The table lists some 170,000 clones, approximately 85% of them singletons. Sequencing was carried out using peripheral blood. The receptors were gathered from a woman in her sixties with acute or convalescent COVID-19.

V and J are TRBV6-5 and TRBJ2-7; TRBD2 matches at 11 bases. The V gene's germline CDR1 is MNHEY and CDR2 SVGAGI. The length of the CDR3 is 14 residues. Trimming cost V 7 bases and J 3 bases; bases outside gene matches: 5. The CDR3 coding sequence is TGTGCCAGCACTCGACTAGCGGGGCGCTACGAGCAGTACGTC. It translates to CASTRLAGRYEQYV.

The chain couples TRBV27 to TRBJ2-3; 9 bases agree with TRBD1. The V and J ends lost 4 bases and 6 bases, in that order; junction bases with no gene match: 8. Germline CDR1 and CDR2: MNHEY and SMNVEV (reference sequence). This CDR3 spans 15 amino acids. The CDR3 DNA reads TGTGCCAGCAGTTCCGGACAGGGGCCTAGGGATACGCAGTATTTT. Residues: CASSSGQGPRDTQYF.

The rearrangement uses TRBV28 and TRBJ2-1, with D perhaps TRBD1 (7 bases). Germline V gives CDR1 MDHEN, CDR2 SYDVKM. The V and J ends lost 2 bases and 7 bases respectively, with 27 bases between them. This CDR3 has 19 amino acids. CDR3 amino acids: CASSLKKGLLGPGGNEQFF. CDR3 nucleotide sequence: TGTGCCAGCAGTTTAAAGAAGGGCCTATTGGGACCAGGGGGGAATGAGCAGTTCTTC.

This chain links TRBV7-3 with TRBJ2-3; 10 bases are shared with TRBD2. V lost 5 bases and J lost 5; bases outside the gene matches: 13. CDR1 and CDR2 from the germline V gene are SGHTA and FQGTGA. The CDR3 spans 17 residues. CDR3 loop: CASSPWGLAGVEDTQYF. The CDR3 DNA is TGTGCCAGCAGCCCCTGGGGTCTAGCGGGAGTTGAAGATACGCAGTATTTT.

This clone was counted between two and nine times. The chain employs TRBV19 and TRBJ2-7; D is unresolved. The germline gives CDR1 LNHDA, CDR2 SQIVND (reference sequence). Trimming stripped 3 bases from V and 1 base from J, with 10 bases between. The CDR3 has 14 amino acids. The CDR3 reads CASSMGLASYEQYF. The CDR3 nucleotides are TGTGCCAGTAGTATGGGCTTGGCATCCTACGAGCAGTACTTC.

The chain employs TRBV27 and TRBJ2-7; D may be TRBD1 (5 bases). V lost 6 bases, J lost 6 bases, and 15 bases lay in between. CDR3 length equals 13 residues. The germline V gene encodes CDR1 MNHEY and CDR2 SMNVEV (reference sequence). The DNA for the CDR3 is TGTGCCAGCAGGGGGCCCTCAAGGGGCGAGCAGTACTTC. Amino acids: CASRGPSRGEQYF.

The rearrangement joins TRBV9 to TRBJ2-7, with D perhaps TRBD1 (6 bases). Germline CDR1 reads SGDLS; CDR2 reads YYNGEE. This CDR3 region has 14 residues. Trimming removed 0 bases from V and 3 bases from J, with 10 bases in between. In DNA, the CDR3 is TGTGCCAGCAGCGTAGGCGTAGGGGGCTACGAGCAGTACTTC. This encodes CASSVGVGGYEQYF.

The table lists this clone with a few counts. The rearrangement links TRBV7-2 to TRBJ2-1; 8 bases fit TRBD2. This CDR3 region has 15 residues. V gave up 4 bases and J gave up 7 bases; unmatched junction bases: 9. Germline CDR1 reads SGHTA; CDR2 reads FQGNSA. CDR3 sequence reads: CASSSGRAYGNEQFF. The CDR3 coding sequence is TGTGCCAGCAGCTCCGGGAGGGCCTATGGAAATGAGCAGTTCTTC.

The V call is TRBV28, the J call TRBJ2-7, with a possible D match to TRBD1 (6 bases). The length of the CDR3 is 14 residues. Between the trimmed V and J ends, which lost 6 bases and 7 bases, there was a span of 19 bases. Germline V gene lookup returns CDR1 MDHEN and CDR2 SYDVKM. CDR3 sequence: CASSLQGLSLEQYF. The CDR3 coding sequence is TGTGCCAGCAGCCTACAGGGTTTGAGCCTGGAGCAGTACTTC.

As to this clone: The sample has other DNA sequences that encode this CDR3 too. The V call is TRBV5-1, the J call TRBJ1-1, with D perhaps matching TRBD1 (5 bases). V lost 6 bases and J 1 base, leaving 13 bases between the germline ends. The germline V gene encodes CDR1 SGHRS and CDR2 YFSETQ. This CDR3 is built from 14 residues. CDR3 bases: TGCGCCAGCACCCTCGGGAGGGGGAACACTGAAGCTTTCTTT. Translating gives CASTLGRGNTEAFF. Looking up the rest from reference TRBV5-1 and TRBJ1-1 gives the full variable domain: KAGVTQTPRYLIKTRGQQVTLSCSPISGHRSVSWYQQTPGQGLQFLFEYFSETQRNKGNFPGRFSGRQFSNSRSEMNVSTLELGDSALYLCASTLGRGNTEAFFGQGTRLTVV.

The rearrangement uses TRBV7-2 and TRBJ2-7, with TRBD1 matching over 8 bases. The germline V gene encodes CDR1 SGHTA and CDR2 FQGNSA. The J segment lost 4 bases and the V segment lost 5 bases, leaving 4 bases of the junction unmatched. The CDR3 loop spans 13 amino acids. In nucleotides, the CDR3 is TGTGCCAGCAGCCCAGGGGGCGTTTACGAGCAGTACTTC. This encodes CASSPGGVYEQYF.

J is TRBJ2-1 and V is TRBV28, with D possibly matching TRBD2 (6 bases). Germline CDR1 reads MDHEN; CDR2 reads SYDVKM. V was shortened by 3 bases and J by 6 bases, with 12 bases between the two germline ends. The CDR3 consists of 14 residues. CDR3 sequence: CASSFWLAFNEQFF. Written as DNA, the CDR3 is TGTGCCAGCAGTTTTTGGCTAGCGTTCAATGAGCAGTTCTTC.

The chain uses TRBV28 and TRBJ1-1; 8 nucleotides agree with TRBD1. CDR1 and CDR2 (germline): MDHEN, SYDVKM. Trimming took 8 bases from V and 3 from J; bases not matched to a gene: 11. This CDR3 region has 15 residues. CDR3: CASSGARGQDTEAFF. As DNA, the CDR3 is TGTGCCAGCTCCGGGGCCAGGGGGCAGGACACTGAAGCTTTCTTT. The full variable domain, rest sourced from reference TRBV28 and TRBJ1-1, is DVKVTQSSRYLVKRTGEKVFLECVQDMDHENMFWYRQDPGLGLRLIYFSYDVKMKEKGDIPEGYSVSREKKERFSLILESASTNQTSMYLCASSGARGQDTEAFFGQGTRLTVV.

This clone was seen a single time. The chain's CDR3 is CASSLGPAGTEQFF. CDR3 DNA: TGTGCCAGCAGCTTAGGCCCGGCGGGGACTGAGCAGTTCTTC. The chain links TRBV13 to TRBJ2-1, with D possibly being TRBD2 (6 bases). V was clipped by 0 bases and J by 9 bases, with 12 bases between them. Germline lookup yields CDR1 PRHDT and CDR2 FYEKMQ (reference sequence). The CDR3 runs 14 residues.

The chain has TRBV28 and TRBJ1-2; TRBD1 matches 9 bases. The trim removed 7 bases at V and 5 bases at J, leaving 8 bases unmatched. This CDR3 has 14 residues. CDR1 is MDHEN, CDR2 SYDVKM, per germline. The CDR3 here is CASTLGQGKYGYTF. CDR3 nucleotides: TGTGCCAGCACCCTCGGACAGGGGAAATATGGCTACACCTTC.

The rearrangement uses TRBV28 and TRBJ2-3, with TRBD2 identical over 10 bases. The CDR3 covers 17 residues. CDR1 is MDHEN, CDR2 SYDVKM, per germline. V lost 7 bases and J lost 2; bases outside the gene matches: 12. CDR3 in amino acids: CASTTGLATRATDTQYF. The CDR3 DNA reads TGTGCCAGCACGACGGGACTAGCGACGCGGGCCACAGATACGCAGTATTTT.

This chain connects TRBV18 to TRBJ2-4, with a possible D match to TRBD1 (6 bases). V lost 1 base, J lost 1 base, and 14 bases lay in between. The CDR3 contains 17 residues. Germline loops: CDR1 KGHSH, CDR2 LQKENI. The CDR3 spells CASSPRVAGAAKNIQYF. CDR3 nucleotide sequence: TGTGCCAGCTCACCACGGGTGGCAGGGGCGGCCAAAAACATTCAGTACTTC.

CDR3 coding DNA: TGTGCCAGCAGTGGACTAGAGGGGGAGCTGTTTTTT. Its translation: CASSGLEGELFF. The chain uses TRBV12-3 or TRBV12-4 and TRBJ2-2; 7 nucleotides match TRBD2. The length of the CDR3 is 12 residues. V lost 5 bases and J lost 8; bases outside the gene matches: 2.

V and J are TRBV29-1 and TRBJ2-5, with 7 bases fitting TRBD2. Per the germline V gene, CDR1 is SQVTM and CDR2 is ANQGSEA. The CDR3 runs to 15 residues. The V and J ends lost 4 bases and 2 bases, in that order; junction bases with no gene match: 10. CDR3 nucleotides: TGCAGCGTTGTCATTGGGGGGGTCAGGCAAGAGACCCAGTACTTC. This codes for CSVVIGGVRQETQYF.

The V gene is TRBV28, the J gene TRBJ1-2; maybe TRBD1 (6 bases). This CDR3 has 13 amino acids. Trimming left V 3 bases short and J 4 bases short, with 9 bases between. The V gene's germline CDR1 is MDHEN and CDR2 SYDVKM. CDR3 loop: CASSLTGPYGYTF. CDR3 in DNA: TGTGCCAGCAGTTTGACAGGCCCCTATGGCTACACCTTC.

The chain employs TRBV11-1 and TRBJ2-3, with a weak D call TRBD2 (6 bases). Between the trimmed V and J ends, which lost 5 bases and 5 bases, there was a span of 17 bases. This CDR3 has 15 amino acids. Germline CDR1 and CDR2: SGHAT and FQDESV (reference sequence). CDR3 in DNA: TGTGCCAGCAGCCCTGGAGGGGTGGGGGGAGATACGCAGTATTTT. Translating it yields CASSPGGVGGDTQYF.

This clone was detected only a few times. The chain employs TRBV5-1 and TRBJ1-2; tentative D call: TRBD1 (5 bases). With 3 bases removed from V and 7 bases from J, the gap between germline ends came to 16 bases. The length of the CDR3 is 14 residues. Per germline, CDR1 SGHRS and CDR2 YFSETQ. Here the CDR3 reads CASSSGQVPVGYTF. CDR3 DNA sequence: TGCGCCAGCAGCTCAGGACAAGTTCCGGTTGGCTACACCTTC. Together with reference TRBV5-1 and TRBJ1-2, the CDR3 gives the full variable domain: KAGVTQTPRYLIKTRGQQVTLSCSPISGHRSVSWYQQTPGQGLQFLFEYFSETQRNKGNFPGRFSGRQFSNSRSEMNVSTLELGDSALYLCASSSGQVPVGYTFGSGTRLTVV.

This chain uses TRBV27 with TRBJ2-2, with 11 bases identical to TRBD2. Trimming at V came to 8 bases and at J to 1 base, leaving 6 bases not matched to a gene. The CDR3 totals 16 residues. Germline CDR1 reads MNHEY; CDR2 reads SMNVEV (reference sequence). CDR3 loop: CASARLAGMNTGELFF. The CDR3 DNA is TGTGCCAGCGCACGACTAGCGGGAATGAACACCGGGGAGCTGTTTTTT.

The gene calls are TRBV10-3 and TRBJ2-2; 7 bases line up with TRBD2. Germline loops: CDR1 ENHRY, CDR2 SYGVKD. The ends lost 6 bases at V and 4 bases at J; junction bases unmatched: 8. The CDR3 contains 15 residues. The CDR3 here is CAIRAGTTGTGELFF. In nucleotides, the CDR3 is TGTGCCATCAGGGCCGGGACTACGGGCACCGGGGAGCTGTTTTTT.

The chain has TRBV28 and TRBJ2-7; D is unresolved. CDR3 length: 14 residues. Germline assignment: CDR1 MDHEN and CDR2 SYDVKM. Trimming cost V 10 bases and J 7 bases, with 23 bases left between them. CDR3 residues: CATFTGWPTEEQYV. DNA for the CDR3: TGTGCCACCTTCACCGGGTGGCCGACGGAGGAGCAGTACGTC.